The clone carrying this T cell receptor (beta chain) was counted only a few times. Only in-frame clones appear in the TCRdb table, and some are missing; sequencing was by immunoSEQ multiplex PCR. This table has 65,000 to 85,000 clones, 80% to 90% appearing once. This record belongs to a study of blood T cell repertoires in COVID-19. The sequencing sample was made of peripheral blood. The receptor was derived from a human donor in a cohort sampled during active COVID-19.

The CDR3 spells CASSMGRGSFGRNTIYF. In nucleotides, the CDR3 is TGTGCCAGTAGTATGGGAAGGGGCAGCTTTGGGAGAAACACCATATATTTT. This sequence joins TRBV19 and TRBJ1-3, with D possibly matching TRBD1 (5 bases). Trimming pared 3 bases from V and 5 bases from J, leaving 20 bases between. This CDR3 has 17 residues. Germline V gene lookup returns CDR1 LNHDA and CDR2 SQIVND (reference sequence).